What follows are 29 T cell receptor beta chains derived from one specimen sequenced in a study of T cell responses to AZD1222 COVID-19 vaccine (dated by TCRdb to the early 2020s). According to the study, the label for this sample's time point signals: about 28 days (+/-7) after the second vaccine dose. The library was prepared using the immunoSEQ multiplex PCR assay. TCRdb retrieved this table from immuneACCESS and kept in-frame rearrangements only. Not all clones are present; in checked studies, unresolved V genes account for under half, and no reason is known for the remainder. Counted in this sample were 90,000 to 120,000 clones; 92% of them appeared once. About 8.1% of the sample goes to the ten largest clones. This specimen was peripheral blood, taken 28 days after the second AZD1222 dose. These receptors were collected from an adult who received the AZD1222 COVID-19 vaccine.

The rearrangement uses TRBV19 and TRBJ1-6; unclear D gene. This CDR3 is 16 amino acids long. Germline assignment: CDR1 LNHDA and CDR2 SQIVND (reference sequence). Trimming removed 5 bases at V and 0 bases at J, with 11 bases between. The CDR3 coding sequence is TGTGCCAGTAGTTCCGGAGGCCTCTCCTATAATTCACCCCTCCACTTT. This sequence encodes CASSSGGLSYNSPLHF.

This chain connects TRBV5-1 to TRBJ2-3, with 7 positions matching TRBD2. This CDR3 has 16 residues. CDR1 is SGHRS and CDR2 is YFSETQ in the germline V gene. J gave up 3 bases and V 0 bases, and 7 bases lay outside the gene matches. The CDR3 DNA is TGCGCCAGCAGCTTGGATCGAGCGGGGAGGACAGATACGCAGTATTTT. Amino acid sequence: CASSLDRAGRTDTQYF.

The DNA for the CDR3 is TGTGCCTGGAGTGTGGAAAGCAAGAGGCCCCAGCATTTT. Protein product: CAWSVESKRPQHF. The rearrangement links TRBV30 to TRBJ1-5; no firm D call. This CDR3 contains 13 residues. Germline V lookup: CDR1 GTSNPN, CDR2 SVGIG (reference sequence). Trimming took 0 bases from V and 9 from J, leaving 12 bases between them.

J is TRBJ2-5 and V is TRBV29-1, with D perhaps TRBD2 (6 bases). Per germline, CDR1 SQVTM and CDR2 ANQGSEA. The CDR3 is 12 residues long. Trimming took off 4 bases at V and 2 bases at J, with 8 bases between the two ends. For the CDR3, the DNA is TGCAGCGTTGCTCGGGGGCAAGAGACCCAGTACTTC. It is translated as CSVARGQETQYF.

The chain combines TRBV14 with TRBJ2-7; 13 nucleotides line up with TRBD2. This CDR3 contains 15 residues. Germline assignment: CDR1 SGHDN and CDR2 FVKESK. The V gene end was trimmed by 6 bases and the J gene end by 5 bases; junction bases not matched to a gene: 7. The CDR3 DNA follows: TGTGCCAGCAGTCCACTAGCGGGGGGGCCCCACGAGCAGTACTTC. It translates to CASSPLAGGPHEQYF.

This chain joins TRBV4-2 and TRBJ1-3; D is ambiguous. The V end was cut by 0 bases, the J end by 1 base, with 13 bases between. The germline V gene encodes CDR1 LGHNA and CDR2 YNFKEQ. The CDR3 contains 17 residues. The CDR3 region has the DNA TGTGCCAGCAGCCAAGATTATTGGTTGGGTTCTGGAAACACCATATATTTT. Amino acid sequence: CASSQDYWLGSGNTIYF.

The chain is built from TRBV11-2 and TRBJ2-1, with 11 bases matching TRBD2. J was trimmed by 4 bases and V by 4 bases; bases with no gene match: 3. Germline V CDR1 and CDR2: SGHAT, FQNNGV. The CDR3 extends over 15 amino acids. As DNA, the CDR3 is TGTGCCAGCAGCTGGGGACTAGCGGAGTACAATGAGCAGTTCTTC. It translates to CASSWGLAEYNEQFF.

The sample holds a few counts of this clone. The chain is built from TRBV28 and TRBJ2-1, with 10 bases aligning to TRBD2. The germline CDR1 and CDR2 sequences are MDHEN and SYDVKM. The trim removed 6 bases at V and 2 bases at J, leaving 7 bases unmatched. The CDR3 spans 16 residues. CDR3 bases: TGTGCCAGCAGGCTAGCGGGAGACCTGGCCTACAATGAGCAGTTCTTC. This sequence encodes CASRLAGDLAYNEQFF.

This clone was seen only once. The gene calls are TRBV6-2 or TRBV6-3 and TRBJ1-1; 7 bases are shared with TRBD1. Germline CDR1 reads MNHEY; CDR2 reads SVGEGT. The CDR3 contains 14 residues. V trimming: 0 bases; J trimming: 10 bases; junction bases outside the gene matches: 8. CDR3: CASSYSTGRGGAFF. The CDR3 DNA sequence: TGTGCCAGCAGTTACTCGACAGGGAGGGGGGGAGCTTTCTTT.

The chain joins TRBV7-9 to TRBJ2-6, with D unresolved. This CDR3 region has 14 residues. Per germline, CDR1 SEHNR and CDR2 FQNEAQ (reference sequence). V was cut by 5 bases and J by 1 base, with 6 bases left in between. The CDR3 spells CASSPVSGANVLTF. The CDR3 DNA sequence: TGTGCCAGCAGCCCGGTTTCTGGGGCCAACGTCCTGACTTTC.

This chain connects TRBV6-5 to TRBJ2-1; 9 nucleotides match TRBD2. The trim removed 6 bases at V and 7 bases at J, leaving 7 bases unmatched. This CDR3 has 14 residues. Germline V lookup: CDR1 MNHEY, CDR2 SVGAGI. CDR3: CASSWGLAGNEQFF. CDR3 coding DNA: TGTGCCAGCAGCTGGGGACTAGCCGGTAATGAGCAGTTCTTC.

V and J are TRBV10-1 and TRBJ1-1, with a possible D match to TRBD1 (6 bases). CDR1 and CDR2 from the germline V gene are WNHNN and SYGVQD (reference sequence). With 4 bases removed from V and 1 base from J, the gap between germline ends came to 19 bases. The CDR3 covers 17 residues. CDR3 in amino acids: CASSARVGGRGNTEAFF. The CDR3 DNA follows: TGCGCCAGCAGTGCTCGGGTAGGGGGTAGAGGGAACACTGAAGCTTTCTTT.

V and J are TRBV9 and TRBJ1-2; 9 bases map to TRBD1. After removal of 4 bases from V and 2 bases from J, the junction contained 6 bases not matched to a gene. This CDR3 has 15 amino acids. Germline lookup yields CDR1 SGDLS and CDR2 YYNGEE. CDR3 amino acids: CASSQGDRVNYGYTF. CDR3 coding DNA: TGTGCCAGCAGCCAGGGGGACAGGGTAAACTATGGCTACACCTTC.

The chain recombines TRBV27 with TRBJ2-7, with D unresolved. From germline, CDR1 is MNHEY and CDR2 SMNVEV (reference sequence). The V end was cut by 0 bases, the J end by 7 bases, with 19 bases between. The CDR3 consists of 16 residues. CDR3 residues: CASSLSAPVVMTEQYF. For the CDR3, the DNA is TGTGCCAGCAGTTTATCGGCGCCTGTCGTGATGACGGAGCAGTACTTC.

This chain uses TRBV19 with TRBJ1-5, with 7 nucleotides matching TRBD1. Germline V gene lookup returns CDR1 LNHDA and CDR2 SQIVND (reference sequence). This CDR3 spans 15 amino acids. V dropped 3 bases and J dropped 4; count of bases not matched to a gene: 6. CDR3 in amino acids: CASSMRGQGNQPQHF. The CDR3 DNA reads TGTGCCAGTAGTATGAGGGGGCAGGGAAATCAGCCCCAGCATTTT.

The rearrangement joins TRBV30 to TRBJ1-5; weak D call: TRBD1 (6 bases). Germline V gene data show CDR1 as GTSNPN and CDR2 as SVGIG (reference sequence). V was trimmed by 2 bases and J by 4 bases, leaving 15 bases between them. The CDR3 length is 15 residues. The CDR3 DNA sequence: TGTGCCTGGAGTTCTGCAGGGGACACTAATCAGCCCCAGCATTTT. Translating gives CAWSSAGDTNQPQHF.

This clone was detected only once. The CDR3 DNA follows: TGCGCCAGCAGCGCAGGGACAGGGGATCAGCCCCAGCATTTT. Translated, it gives CASSAGTGDQPQHF. The chain combines TRBV5-1 with TRBJ1-5; 10 nucleotides line up with TRBD1. Germline CDR1 reads SGHRS; CDR2 reads YFSETQ. This CDR3 region has 14 residues. Germline trimming cut 4 bases from V and 5 bases from J; bases unmatched to any gene: 3.

The V gene is TRBV5-1, the J gene TRBJ1-1; possible D gene TRBD1, 5 bases. The CDR3 covers 14 residues. Germline CDR1 and CDR2: SGHRS and YFSETQ. The V end lost 7 bases, the J end lost 1 base, and 14 bases lay between the germline ends. The CDR3 loop reads CASGTKGRNTEAFF. In DNA, the CDR3 is TGCGCCAGCGGAACTAAGGGGAGGAACACTGAAGCTTTCTTT.

This chain links TRBV30 with TRBJ1-1; D not resolved. Between the trimmed V and J ends, which lost 5 bases and 1 base, there was a span of 11 bases. This CDR3 region has 13 residues. Germline values: CDR1 GTSNPN, CDR2 SVGIG (reference sequence). This CDR3 reads CAWGGWENTEAFF. The CDR3 nucleotides are TGTGCCTGGGGTGGGTGGGAGAACACTGAAGCTTTCTTT.

A single count supports this clone. The rearrangement joins TRBV5-4 to TRBJ2-3; TRBD1 aligns across 7 bases. Germline assignment: CDR1 SGHNT and CDR2 YYREEE (reference sequence). The CDR3 runs to 16 residues. Trimming cost V 3 bases and J 5 bases; bases outside gene matches: 12. Here the CDR3 reads CASSSNRGLSIDTQYF. DNA of the CDR3: TGTGCCAGCAGCTCGAACAGGGGCCTTTCTATAGATACGCAGTATTTT.

The CDR3, as DNA: TGCGCCAGCAGCCCAGCGGGGGACCGCCCCTACGAGCAGTACTTC. This encodes CASSPAGDRPYEQYF. The V gene is TRBV5-1, the J gene TRBJ2-7; the match to TRBD2 covers 8 bases. The CDR3 spans 15 residues. After removal of 4 bases from V and 2 bases from J, the junction contained 8 bases not matched to a gene. From germline, CDR1 is SGHRS and CDR2 YFSETQ.

The chain couples TRBV5-1 to TRBJ2-3; D is ambiguous. Germline lookup yields CDR1 SGHRS and CDR2 YFSETQ. Trimming removed 0 bases at V and 0 bases at J, with 11 bases between. The CDR3 runs 16 residues. The CDR3: CASSLDGRLSTDTQYF. The CDR3 coding sequence is TGCGCCAGCAGCTTGGATGGCAGGCTTAGCACAGATACGCAGTATTTT.

This clone was detected once. V usage is TRBV28 and J usage is TRBJ1-2; TRBD1 is a possible D gene (5 bases). Germline V gives CDR1 MDHEN, CDR2 SYDVKM. The CDR3 runs 14 residues. Trimming took off 7 bases at V and 4 bases at J, with 16 bases between the two ends. CDR3 nucleotide sequence: TGTGCCAGCACCCCACAGGCAGAGGTCTATGGCTACACCTTC. Translated: CASTPQAEVYGYTF.

The chain is built from TRBV12-5 and TRBJ2-3; 9 bases are shared with TRBD2. J was trimmed by 1 base and V by 4 bases; bases with no gene match: 9. CDR1 and CDR2 from the germline V gene are LGHNT and FRNRAP. The CDR3 is 17 amino acids. CDR3 region: CASGSRLAASGTDTQYF. CDR3 sequence (DNA): TGTGCTAGTGGTTCCCGACTAGCGGCGTCCGGCACAGATACGCAGTATTTT. Variable domain in full (rest from reference TRBV12-5 and TRBJ2-3): DARVTQTPRHKVTEMGQEVTMRCQPILGHNTVFWYRQTMMQGLELLAYFRNRAPLDDSGMPKDRFSAEMPDATLATLKIQPSEPRDSAVYFCASGSRLAASGTDTQYFGPGTRLTVL.

In its sample, this clone was seen a few times. V gene TRBV29-1 combines with J gene TRBJ2-1; D might be TRBD2 (5 bases). Trimming removed 5 bases from V and 3 bases from J, with 11 bases in between. Per the germline V gene, CDR1 is SQVTM and CDR2 is ANQGSEA. The CDR3 is 13 residues long. The CDR3: CSVPAVGYNEQFF. Here the CDR3 DNA reads TGCAGCGTTCCAGCGGTTGGCTACAATGAGCAGTTCTTC.

This clone was recorded once. The chain carries TRBV30 and TRBJ1-1; 7 nucleotides line up with TRBD1. CDR1 is GTSNPN and CDR2 is SVGIG in the germline V gene (reference sequence). J lost 2 bases, V lost 0 bases, and 3 bases had no gene match. The CDR3 runs 14 residues. CDR3 protein: CAWSVTGANTEAFF. The DNA of the CDR3 is TGTGCCTGGAGTGTAACAGGGGCCAACACTGAAGCTTTCTTT.

The V call is TRBV4-1, the J call TRBJ2-1; D is perhaps TRBD2 (5 bases). The CDR3 loop spans 13 amino acids. Germline lookup yields CDR1 MGHRA and CDR2 YSYEKL. The V end lost 5 bases, the J end lost 5 bases, and 10 bases lay between the germline ends. CDR3 coding DNA: TGCGCCAGCAGCGCTGGACTCAACAATGAGCAGTTCTTC. Amino acids: CASSAGLNNEQFF.

J is TRBJ2-1 and V is TRBV5-1; TRBD2 matches 8 bases. V shed 3 bases, J shed 5 bases, and the junction held 10 bases outside the gene matches. The CDR3 has 16 amino acids. In germline, CDR1 is SGHRS, CDR2 YFSETQ. CDR3 nucleotide sequence: TGCGCCAGCAGCTCGTCCCTCAGCGGGAGCCACAATGAGCAGTTCTTC. This translates into CASSSSLSGSHNEQFF.

V is TRBV2 and J is TRBJ2-7; 9 bases fit TRBD1. Germline-derived CDR1 and CDR2 are SNHLY and FYNNEI. V was pared by 7 bases and J by 5 bases, with 12 bases of the junction left unmatched. The length of the CDR3 is 15 residues. The CDR3 loop is CASKITGQGSHEQYF. In nucleotides, the CDR3 is TGTGCCAGCAAGATTACGGGACAGGGTTCCCACGAGCAGTACTTC. The variable domain in full, completed from reference TRBV2 and TRBJ2-7, reads EPEVTQTPSHQVTQMGQEVILRCVPISNHLYFYWYRQILGQKVEFLVSFYNNEISEKSEIFDDQFSVERPDGSNFTLKIRSTKLEDSAMYFCASKITGQGSHEQYFGPGTRLTVT.